A single sample is the source of the 2 T cell receptor beta chains below, sequenced in a study of shared clonotypes between healthy human individuals. Sequencing was performed with immunoSEQ multiplex PCR; in TCRdb, only in-frame clones are kept and a portion is missing. The data show around 1 million clones, with around three quarters seen just once and about 1.5% held by the top ten. Sequencing was performed on memory CD4+ T cells sorted from blood. Subset indicated: CD45RA-negative fraction. Receptors originate from a man aged 18 to 35 in good health.

The V and J genes are TRBV7-2 and TRBJ1-2; D is unclear. CDR3 size: 13 residues. Germline CDR1 is SGHTA and CDR2 is FQGNSA. V was clipped by 2 bases and J by 3 bases, with 7 bases between them. CDR3 bases: TGTGCCAGCAGCTTAATGGGCCACTATGGCTACACCTTC. Protein: CASSLMGHYGYTF.

This clone was detected once. The rearrangement joins TRBV7-2 to TRBJ2-1; 11 bases match TRBD2. The CDR3 sequence is 14 residues long. The trim removed 3 bases at V and 6 bases at J, leaving 1 base unmatched. The germline gives CDR1 SGHTA, CDR2 FQGNSA. This chain's CDR3 is CASSFGLAGNEQFF. The CDR3 bases are TGTGCCAGCAGCTTCGGACTAGCGGGCAATGAGCAGTTCTTC.